These 30 T cell receptor beta chains share one sample of origin, sequenced in a study of early T cells in non-severe SARS-CoV-2 infection (dated by TCRdb to the early 2020s). Library preparation was by 5' RACE. Data came from a NextSeq 500. In-frame beta chains were kept once TCRdb had trimmed the public reads at Q25 with fastp and called clones with MiXCR. All rows with the same CDR3 protein become a single entry with the most common DNA and genes. In all, the sample holds 85,000 to 100,000 distinct CDR3 sequences, and 11% of those were seen once. Around 5.4% of the sample comes from the top ten. Source material: whole blood. These TCRs come from an adult who was a healthcare worker with PCR-confirmed SARS-CoV-2 infection or an uninfected control (not recorded which).

This clonotype was found many times. The V and J genes are TRBV2 and TRBJ1-2; no clear D gene. This CDR3 region has 12 residues. The germline V and J ends were trimmed by 6 bases and 4 bases, with 9 bases remaining between them. Germline values: CDR1 SNHLY, CDR2 FYNNEI. In nucleotides, the CDR3 is TGTGCCAGCAGGCTCGACCTCTATGGCTACACCTTC. Its translation: CASRLDLYGYTF.

A few counts support this clonotype. The chain is built from TRBV29-1 and TRBJ1-2; weak D call: TRBD1 (6 bases). This CDR3 is 13 amino acids long. The germline gives CDR1 SQVTM, CDR2 ANQGSEA. V lost 7 bases and J lost 4, with 16 bases in between. The CDR3 reads CSATGARGYGYTF. CDR3 bases: TGCAGCGCTACGGGGGCACGGGGCTATGGCTACACCTTC.

This clonotype has a handful of counts. This chain connects TRBV29-1 to TRBJ2-1, with 9 positions matching TRBD1. Germline CDR1 SQVTM, CDR2 ANQGSEA. The length of the CDR3 is 13 residues. With 7 bases clipped from V and 2 bases from J, the junction kept 3 bases outside the gene matches. CDR3 residues: CSAGTGTYNEQFF. CDR3 DNA sequence: TGCAGCGCAGGGACAGGGACCTACAATGAGCAGTTCTTC.

This clonotype was recorded a few times. CDR3 bases: TGTGCCACCTCCCCGGACGGCACCGGGGAGCTGTTTTTT. This gives the protein CATSPDGTGELFF. The chain is built from TRBV12-3 or TRBV12-4 and TRBJ2-2; D ambiguous. Trimming took 10 bases from V and 4 from J, leaving 13 bases between them. The length of the CDR3 is 13 residues.

This clonotype was recorded many times. The chain employs TRBV28 and TRBJ1-5, with D perhaps TRBD1 (5 bases). CDR1 MDHEN and CDR2 SYDVKM come from the germline V gene. The V end was cut by 2 bases, the J end by 0 bases, with 8 bases between. This CDR3 spans 15 amino acids. CDR3 loop: CASSLPGTSNQPQHF. The CDR3 DNA follows: TGTGCCAGCAGTTTACCGGGGACTAGCAATCAGCCCCAGCATTTT.

The sample holds many counts of this clonotype. This chain joins TRBV20-1 and TRBJ2-7; 9 bases fit TRBD1. The CDR3 has 13 residues. V lost 7 bases and J lost 6; bases outside the gene matches: 10. CDR1 DFQATT and CDR2 SNEGSKA come from the germline V gene (reference sequence). The CDR3 reads CSGLGQGGREQYF. The CDR3 coding sequence is TGCAGTGGGCTGGGACAGGGAGGCCGCGAGCAGTACTTC.

This clonotype has at least ten counts. The rearrangement joins TRBV4-1 to TRBJ2-3; TRBD2 agrees at 14 bases. V was clipped by 0 bases and J by 4 bases; unmatched bases: 3. CDR3 length equals 17 residues. From germline, CDR1 is MGHRA and CDR2 YSYEKL. This CDR3 is CASSQEGLAGGPDTQYF. In DNA, the CDR3 is TGCGCCAGCAGCCAAGAAGGACTAGCGGGGGGCCCAGATACGCAGTATTTT.

In nucleotides, the CDR3 is TGTGCCAGCAGTTACTGGGGGCGGGAGCCCTACAATGAGCAGTTCTTC. It yields the protein CASSYWGREPYNEQFF. This chain uses TRBV27 with TRBJ2-1; possible D gene TRBD2, 7 bases. V gave up 4 bases and J gave up 2 bases, with 15 bases separating them. CDR3 size: 16 residues. Germline CDR1 reads MNHEY; CDR2 reads SMNVEV (reference sequence).

There are many counts of this clonotype. V and J are TRBV12-3 or TRBV12-4 and TRBJ2-4, with D perhaps TRBD1 (6 bases). This CDR3 has 16 residues. With 4 bases removed from V and 11 bases from J, the gap between germline ends came to 24 bases. CDR3 loop: CASSSPGSRTGHFQYF. DNA for the CDR3: TGTGCCAGCAGTTCCCCGGGGAGCAGGACGGGACATTTTCAGTACTTC.

The chain employs TRBV11-2 and TRBJ2-1; no reliable D call. Germline lookup yields CDR1 SGHAT and CDR2 FQNNGV. The ends were cut back, 0 bases at V and 8 bases at J, with 8 bases in the middle. The CDR3 runs 13 residues. The CDR3 loop reads CASSLDGHYEQFF. In nucleotides, the CDR3 is TGTGCCAGCAGCTTAGATGGGCATTATGAGCAGTTCTTC.

This clonotype was found many times. V usage is TRBV4-1 and J usage is TRBJ1-1, with TRBD1 as a possible D gene (6 bases). From germline, CDR1 is MGHRA and CDR2 YSYEKL. This CDR3 has 14 amino acids. The germline V and J ends were trimmed by 0 bases and 4 bases, with 9 bases remaining between them. The CDR3 sequence is CASSQDRRGTEAFF. CDR3 nucleotides: TGCGCCAGCAGCCAAGATCGCAGGGGCACTGAAGCTTTCTTT.

This clonotype has just a few counts. The V gene is TRBV5-1, the J gene TRBJ2-3; D uncertain. Germline values: CDR1 SGHRS, CDR2 YFSETQ. This CDR3 spans 14 amino acids. Trimming left V 1 base short and J 2 bases short, with 8 bases between. In DNA form, the CDR3 reads TGCGCCAGCAGCTTGTTCAGGAACACAGATACGCAGTATTTT. Translation: CASSLFRNTDTQYF. Looking up the rest from reference TRBV5-1 and TRBJ2-3 gives the full variable domain: KAGVTQTPRYLIKTRGQQVTLSCSPISGHRSVSWYQQTPGQGLQFLFEYFSETQRNKGNFPGRFSGRQFSNSRSEMNVSTLELGDSALYLCASSLFRNTDTQYFGPGTRLTVL.

This clonotype was detected many times. The chain employs TRBV5-6 and TRBJ2-1, with TRBD2 matching over 11 bases. After removal of 2 bases from V and 4 bases from J, the junction contained 5 bases not matched to a gene. The CDR3 has 16 amino acids. Germline assignment: CDR1 SGHDT and CDR2 YYEEEE. The chain's CDR3 is CASSFSRTSGYNEQFF. Written as DNA, the CDR3 is TGTGCCAGCAGCTTTTCCCGGACTAGCGGGTACAATGAGCAGTTCTTC.

The chain recombines TRBV4-1 with TRBJ1-2; no firm D call. This CDR3 is built from 14 residues. V lost 0 bases and J 3 bases, leaving 8 bases between the germline ends. The germline V gene encodes CDR1 MGHRA and CDR2 YSYEKL. DNA for the CDR3: TGCGCCAGCAGCCAAGAAGGCCGCTACTATGGCTACACCTTC. It yields the protein CASSQEGRYYGYTF.

The chain couples TRBV29-1 to TRBJ2-7; weak D call: TRBD1 (6 bases). The CDR3 runs to 15 residues. Germline CDR1 reads SQVTM; CDR2 reads ANQGSEA. Deletions cut 3 bases from V and 0 bases from J, with 15 bases between. This chain's CDR3 is CSVEYWGHSSYEQYF. CDR3 in DNA: TGCAGCGTTGAGTATTGGGGGCATAGCTCCTACGAGCAGTACTTC.

The sample holds a few counts of this clonotype. V gene TRBV28 combines with J gene TRBJ2-3; D perhaps matches TRBD2 (6 bases). This CDR3 has 15 amino acids. V was pared by 6 bases and J by 1 base, with 14 bases between. CDR1 is MDHEN, CDR2 SYDVKM, per germline. CDR3 nucleotides: TGTGCCAGCAGCGGTGGGAGACTAGGCACAGATACGCAGTATTTT. Protein: CASSGGRLGTDTQYF.

This clonotype appeared a few times. V and J are TRBV4-1 and TRBJ1-1; no firm D call. Trimming took 4 bases from V and 3 from J, leaving 9 bases between them. The CDR3 is 13 residues long. CDR1 is MGHRA and CDR2 is YSYEKL in the germline V gene. CDR3 protein: CASSLPLDTEAFF. CDR3 nucleotide sequence: TGCGCCAGCAGCCTCCCCTTGGACACTGAAGCTTTCTTT.

This clonotype was counted ten times or more. The V gene is TRBV6-5, the J gene TRBJ2-7; 7 nucleotides line up with TRBD2. Germline V lookup: CDR1 MNHEY, CDR2 SVGAGI. This CDR3 has 14 amino acids. The V gene end was trimmed by 6 bases and the J gene end by 1 base; junction bases not matched to a gene: 6. This chain's CDR3 is CASSRGDRSYEQYF. The DNA of the CDR3 is TGTGCCAGCAGCCGGGGGGACCGTTCCTACGAGCAGTACTTC.

This clonotype has a count of ten or more. The chain recombines TRBV2 with TRBJ2-1, with 7 positions matching TRBD2. The CDR3 length is 16 residues. Trimming removed 4 bases from V and 8 bases from J; junction bases left unmatched: 14. Per the germline V gene, CDR1 is SNHLY and CDR2 is FYNNEI. DNA for the CDR3: TGTGCCAGCAGTGGAGGCCCACTAGCCGCGGGGGATGAGCAGTTCTTC. Protein sequence: CASSGGPLAAGDEQFF.

This clonotype was picked up a small number of times. V gene TRBV6-5 combines with J gene TRBJ2-2; 9 positions match TRBD1. The germline V gene encodes CDR1 MNHEY and CDR2 SVGAGI. The trim removed 8 bases at V and 1 base at J, leaving 5 bases unmatched. The CDR3 is 15 residues long. The CDR3 region is CASSRQGGNTGELFF. Written as DNA, the CDR3 is TGTGCCAGCTCCCGACAGGGGGGGAACACCGGGGAGCTGTTTTTT.

This clonotype was seen repeatedly, ten times or more. V gene TRBV6-5 combines with J gene TRBJ2-5; weak D call: TRBD1 (6 bases). The CDR3 loop spans 16 amino acids. Germline values: CDR1 MNHEY, CDR2 SVGAGI. V gave up 3 bases and J gave up 0 bases, with 14 bases separating them. In DNA form, the CDR3 reads TGTGCCAGCAGTTATCAGGCCAGGGGATACCAAGAGACCCAGTACTTC. Its protein product is CASSYQARGYQETQYF.

The V call is TRBV12-3 or TRBV12-4, the J call TRBJ2-1; 14 nucleotides line up with TRBD2. V lost 7 bases to trimming and J lost 8 bases; unmatched junction nucleotides: 10. This CDR3 spans 16 amino acids. In nucleotides, the CDR3 is TGTGCCAGCACCCTAGGGACTAGCGGGAGTTGGGATGAGCAGTTCTTC. Its translation: CASTLGTSGSWDEQFF.

This clonotype was observed many times. The chain joins TRBV2 to TRBJ2-7, with 8 bases lining up with TRBD1. Germline trimming cut 1 base from V and 2 bases from J; bases unmatched to any gene: 13. The CDR3 sequence is 18 residues long. Germline V lookup: CDR1 SNHLY, CDR2 FYNNEI. The CDR3 region is CASSEGRTGRSAPYEQYF. The CDR3, as DNA: TGTGCCAGCAGTGAAGGTAGGACAGGGAGGAGCGCACCCTACGAGCAGTACTTC.

This clonotype was counted between two and nine times. The chain uses TRBV3-1 and TRBJ1-2; 9 bases are a match to TRBD1. The germline V gene encodes CDR1 LGHDT and CDR2 YNNKEL (reference sequence). There are 16 residues in the CDR3. Trimming at V came to 2 bases and at J to 1 base, leaving 5 bases not matched to a gene. The CDR3 spells CASSQRRQGGNYGYTF. The CDR3 nucleotides are TGTGCCAGCAGCCAACGGCGACAGGGGGGTAACTATGGCTACACCTTC.

This clonotype was counted at least ten times. This chain links TRBV29-1 with TRBJ2-3, with D maybe TRBD2 (6 bases). This CDR3 comprises 13 residues. The germline gives CDR1 SQVTM, CDR2 ANQGSEA. Trimming shortened V by 3 bases and J by 0 bases, and 7 bases separated the two germline ends. For the CDR3, the DNA is TGCAGCGTTGAGGAGGGAAGCACAGATACGCAGTATTTT. The encoded protein is CSVEEGSTDTQYF.

This clonotype was picked up a small number of times. The chain carries TRBV2 and TRBJ2-3; D is unresolved. Trimming stripped 3 bases from V and 3 bases from J, with 4 bases between. Germline V gene lookup returns CDR1 SNHLY and CDR2 FYNNEI. The CDR3 has 12 amino acids. DNA of the CDR3: TGTGCCAGCAGTGACGTGACAGATACGCAGTATTTT. Protein: CASSDVTDTQYF.

The V call is TRBV5-1, the J call TRBJ1-3; 7 bases agree with TRBD1. Germline assignment: CDR1 SGHRS and CDR2 YFSETQ. Losses at the gene ends were 3 bases for V and 4 bases for J; bases not matched to a gene: 7. This CDR3 has 15 residues. CDR3 sequence (DNA): TGCGCCAGCAGCTCAGGGGGTTCGGACGGAAACACCATATATTTT. This codes for CASSSGGSDGNTIYF.

This clonotype was seen ten or more times. The chain combines TRBV6-1 with TRBJ1-1; D is possibly TRBD1 (6 bases). CDR1 and CDR2 (germline): MNHNS, SASEGT. Trimming stripped 6 bases from V and 4 bases from J, with 9 bases between. The CDR3 has 12 residues. The DNA of the CDR3 is TGTGCCAGCAGCCAACAGGGCACTGAAGCTTTCTTT. It specifies CASSQQGTEAFF.

This clonotype was seen at least ten times. The chain links TRBV6-2 or TRBV6-3 to TRBJ2-7; the match to TRBD2 covers 8 bases. Germline assignment: CDR1 MNHEY and CDR2 SVGEGT. With V trimmed by 2 bases and J by 7 bases, 10 bases remained unmatched. The CDR3 runs 15 residues. The CDR3 loop is CASSYQRGLRSEQYF. The CDR3 DNA reads as TGTGCCAGCAGTTACCAGCGGGGGTTAAGGTCGGAGCAGTACTTC.

This clonotype was counted ten times or more. In nucleotides, the CDR3 is TGTGCCAGCAGCTTGTCGGGATGGGCCATTGAAGCTTTCTTT. Its protein is CASSLSGWAIEAFF. The genes are TRBV5-6 and TRBJ1-1; D uncertain. CDR1 and CDR2 (germline): SGHDT, YYEEEE. V was cut by 1 base and J by 7 bases, with 14 bases left in between. This CDR3 is 14 amino acids long.